This T cell receptor (beta chain) stems from a study of blood T cell repertoires in COVID-19. Study in general: In each case, the material was cDNA or gDNA derived from T cells, B-cell-depleted T cells, or PBMCs.

The V gene end was trimmed by 2 bases and the J gene end by 8 bases; junction bases not matched to a gene: 9. This CDR3 comprises 15 residues. The germline gives CDR1 SGHRS, CDR2 YFSETQ. Authors' analysis steps: Reference gene primer amplification yielded estimated nucleated cell counts. TCRdb's copy holds only in-frame clones and misses some; the assay was immunoSEQ multiplex PCR. The D gene and trimming were derived from the DNA, and the V and J assignments and clone size from that table. Found here are about 130,000 clones, roughly 72% of them singletons; the top ten hold 5.5%. Sequencing input: peripheral blood. The sequence was collected from a man in his sixties with acute or convalescent COVID-19. The chain links TRBV5-1 to TRBJ2-4, with 8 nucleotides matching TRBD1. CDR3 residues: CASSLTGTQGDIQYF. For the CDR3, the DNA is TGCGCCAGCAGCTTAACCGGGACACAGGGGGACATTCAGTACTTC.